This TCR beta chain is drawn from a study of T-cell reconstitution after alpha-beta-depleted transplantation in children. This clonotype was observed a handful of times. The CDR3 runs 15 residues. The germline gives CDR1 SQVTM, CDR2 ANQGSEA. V trimming: 4 bases; J trimming: 4 bases; junction bases outside the gene matches: 5. A TCRbeta library incorporating unique molecular identifiers was prepared. TCRdb reprocessed the PCR reads with MiXCR, giving one entry per CDR3 protein. The sample includes about 610,000 distinct CDR3 sequences, roughly a tenth of them seen just once. The chain recombines TRBV29-1 with TRBJ2-4; 12 bases are a match to TRBD2. The specimen comprised PBMCs from the stem cell graft donor, sampled from the stem cell graft. This TCR came from a human donor who donated a stem cell graft to a child with acute myeloid leukemia. This CDR3 reads CSVARTSGVKNIQYF. Written as DNA, the CDR3 is TGCAGCGTTGCTCGGACTAGCGGGGTGAAAAACATTCAGTACTTC.